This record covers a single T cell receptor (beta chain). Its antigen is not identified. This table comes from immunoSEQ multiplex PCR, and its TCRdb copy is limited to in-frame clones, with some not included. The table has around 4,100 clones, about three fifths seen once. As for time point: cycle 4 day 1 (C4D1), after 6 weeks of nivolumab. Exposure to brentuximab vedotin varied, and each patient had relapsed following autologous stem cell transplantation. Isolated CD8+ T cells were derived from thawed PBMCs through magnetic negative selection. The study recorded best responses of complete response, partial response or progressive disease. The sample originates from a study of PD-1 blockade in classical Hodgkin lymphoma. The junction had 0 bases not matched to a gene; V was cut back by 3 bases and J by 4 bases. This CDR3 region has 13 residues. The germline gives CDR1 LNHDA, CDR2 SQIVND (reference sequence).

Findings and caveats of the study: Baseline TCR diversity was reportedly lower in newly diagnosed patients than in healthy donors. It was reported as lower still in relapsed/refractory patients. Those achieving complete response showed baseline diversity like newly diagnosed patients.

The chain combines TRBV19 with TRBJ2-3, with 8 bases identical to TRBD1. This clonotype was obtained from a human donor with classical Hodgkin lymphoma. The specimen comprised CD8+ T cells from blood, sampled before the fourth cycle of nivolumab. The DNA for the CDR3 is TGTGCCAGTAGTATGACAGGGGCAGATACGCAGTATTTT. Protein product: CASSMTGADTQYF.